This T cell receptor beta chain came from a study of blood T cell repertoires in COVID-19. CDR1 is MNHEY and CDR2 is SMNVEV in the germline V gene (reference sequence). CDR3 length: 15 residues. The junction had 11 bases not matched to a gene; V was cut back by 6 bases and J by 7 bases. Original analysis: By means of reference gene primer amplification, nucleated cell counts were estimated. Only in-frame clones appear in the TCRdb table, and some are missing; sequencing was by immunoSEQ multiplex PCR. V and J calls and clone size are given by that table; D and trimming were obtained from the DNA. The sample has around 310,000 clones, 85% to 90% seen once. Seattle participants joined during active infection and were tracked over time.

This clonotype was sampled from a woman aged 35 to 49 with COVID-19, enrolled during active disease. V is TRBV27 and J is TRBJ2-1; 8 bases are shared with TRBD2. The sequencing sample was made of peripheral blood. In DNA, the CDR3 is TGTGCCAGCAGCCTGAGGGGCGGGGGGCCTAATGAGCAGTTCTTC. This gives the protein CASSLRGGGPNEQFF.